This T cell receptor (beta chain) was captured by sequencing in a study of CD8 T cells in ankylosing spondylitis. TCRdb re-derived calls from the 5' RACE reads in MiXCR, one entry per CDR3 protein. The sample holds 300,000 to 400,000 distinct CDR3 sequences, 14% to 15% seen once. J gave up 10 bases and V 3 bases, and 9 bases lay outside the gene matches. The CDR3 covers 15 residues. This TCR was sampled from a male donor with ankylosing spondylitis or in good health (not recorded which). What was sequenced was blood, either unsorted or a sorted T cell fraction (not recorded which). J is TRBJ2-1 and V is TRBV12-3 or TRBV12-4; 10 nucleotides line up with TRBD2. The CDR3 region has the DNA TGTGCCAGCAGTTTCCCTATAGCGGGAGGTGGAGAGCAGTTCTTC. Its translation: CASSFPIAGGGEQFF.